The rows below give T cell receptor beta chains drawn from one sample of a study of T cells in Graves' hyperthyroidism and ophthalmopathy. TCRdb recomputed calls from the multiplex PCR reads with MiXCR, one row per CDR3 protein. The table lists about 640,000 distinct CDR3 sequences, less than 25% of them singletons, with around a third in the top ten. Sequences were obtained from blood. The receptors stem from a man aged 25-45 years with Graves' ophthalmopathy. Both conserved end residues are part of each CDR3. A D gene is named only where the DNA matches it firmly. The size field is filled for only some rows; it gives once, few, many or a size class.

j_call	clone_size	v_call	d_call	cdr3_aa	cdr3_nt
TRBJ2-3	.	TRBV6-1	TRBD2	CASSEALAGGLDTDTQYF	TGTGCCAGCAGTGAAGCATTAGCGGGAGGGCTAGACACAGATACGCAGTATTTT
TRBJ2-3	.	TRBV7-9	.	CASSLDVEDTQYF	TGTGCCAGCAGCTTAGATGTGGAAGATACGCAGTATTTT
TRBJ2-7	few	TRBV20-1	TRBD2	CMVAGAYEQYF	TGCATGGTAGCGGGAGCTTACGAGCAGTACTTC
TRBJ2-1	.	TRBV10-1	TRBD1	CASSEGGRGPNEQFF	TGCGCCAGCAGTGAAGGGGGCAGGGGACCCAATGAGCAGTTCTTC
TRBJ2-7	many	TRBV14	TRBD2	CASSHLSGTSDAYEQYF	TGTGCCAGCAGCCACCTCTCGGGGACTAGCGACGCCTACGAGCAGTACTTC
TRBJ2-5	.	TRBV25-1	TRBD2	CASSETSVYQETQYF	TGTGCCAGCAGTGAAACTAGCGTGTACCAAGAGACCCAGTACTTC
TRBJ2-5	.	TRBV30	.	CAWSVVSGVGETQYF	TGTGCCTGGAGTGTAGTTTCGGGAGTTGGTGAGACCCAGTACTTC
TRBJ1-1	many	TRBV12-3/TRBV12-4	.	CASSLGGRHTEAFF	TGTGCCAGCAGTTTAGGCGGCAGGCACACTGAAGCTTTCTTT
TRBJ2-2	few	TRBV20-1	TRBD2	CSAKQTSGNTGELFF	TGCAGTGCCAAACAGACTAGCGGTAACACCGGGGAGCTGTTTTTT
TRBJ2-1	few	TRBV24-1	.	CATSDGSYSREQFF	TGTGCCACCAGTGATGGGTCATACAGTCGGGAGCAGTTCTTC
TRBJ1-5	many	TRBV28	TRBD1	CASRLRTGKNQPQHF	TGTGCCAGCAGGCTCAGGACAGGGAAGAATCAGCCCCAGCATTTT
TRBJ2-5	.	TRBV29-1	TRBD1	CSVRTGGVETQYF	TGCAGCGTCCGGACAGGGGGGGTGGAGACCCAGTACTTC
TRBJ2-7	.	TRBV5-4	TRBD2	CASSLSSGESYEQYF	TGTGCCAGCAGCTTGTCTAGCGGGGAATCCTACGAGCAGTACTTC
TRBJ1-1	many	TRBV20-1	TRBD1	CSAAPGQGLWGMNTEAFF	TGCAGTGCTGCACCGGGACAGGGTCTATGGGGGATGAACACTGAAGCTTTCTTT
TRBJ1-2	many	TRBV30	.	CAGNRDPLASTF	TGTGCCGGGAACCGGGATCCGTTAGCAAGCACCTTC
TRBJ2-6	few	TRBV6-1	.	CASSPLESGANVLTF	TGTGCCAGCAGCCCTCTGGAGTCTGGGGCCAACGTCCTGACTTTC
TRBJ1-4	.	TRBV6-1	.	CASSEGPTTNEKLFF	TGTGCCAGCAGTGAAGGGCCTACAACTAATGAAAAACTGTTTTTT
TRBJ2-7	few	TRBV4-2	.	CASSQRGVGPRSYEQYF	TGTGCCAGCAGCCAGAGAGGCGTTGGGCCCAGGTCCTACGAGCAGTACTTC
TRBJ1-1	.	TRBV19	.	CASTPGTMNTEAFF	TGTGCCAGTACGCCGGGGACTATGAACACTGAAGCTTTCTTT
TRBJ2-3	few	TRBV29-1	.	CSVEPKDTQYF	TGCAGCGTTGAGCCGAAAGATACGCAGTATTTT
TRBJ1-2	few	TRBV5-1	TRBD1	CASSLPGQGDFGYTF	TGCGCCAGCAGCCTCCCGGGACAGGGGGACTTCGGCTACACCTTC
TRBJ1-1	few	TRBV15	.	CATSRKGVGTEAFF	TGTGCCACCAGCAGAAAAGGGGTGGGCACTGAAGCTTTCTTT
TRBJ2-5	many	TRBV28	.	CASRTYGAGRMEDTQETQYF	TGTGCCAGCAGAACCTATGGGGCAGGGAGGATGGAGGACACACAAGAGACCCAGTACTTC
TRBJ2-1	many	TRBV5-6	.	CASSLPERGNEQFF	TGTGCCAGCAGCTTGCCCGAGCGAGGAAATGAGCAGTTCTTC
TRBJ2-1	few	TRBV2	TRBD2	CASKPDVGLAGRSSYNEQFF	TGTGCCAGCAAGCCGGACGTGGGACTAGCGGGTAGGAGCTCCTACAATGAGCAGTTCTTC
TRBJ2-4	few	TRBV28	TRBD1	CASSAGQGGNIQYF	TGTGCCAGCAGTGCGGGACAGGGAGGGAACATTCAGTACTTC
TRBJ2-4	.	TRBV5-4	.	CASSDPSSTKNIQYF	TGTGCCAGCAGCGACCCCTCTAGTACCAAAAACATTCAGTACTTC
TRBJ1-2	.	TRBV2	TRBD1	CASTKPNRGDYTF	TGTGCCAGCACCAAACCCAACAGGGGCGACTACACCTTC
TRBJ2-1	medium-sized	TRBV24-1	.	CATSGQSNEQFF	TGTGCCACCAGCGGACAGAGCAATGAGCAGTTCTTC
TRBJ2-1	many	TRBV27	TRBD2	CAISSGTSGSNEQFF	TGTGCCATCTCGTCCGGGACTAGCGGGAGCAATGAGCAGTTCTTC
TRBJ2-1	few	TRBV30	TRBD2	CAWSVKLAGGEQFF	TGTGCCTGGAGTGTAAAGCTAGCGGGAGGTGAGCAGTTCTTC
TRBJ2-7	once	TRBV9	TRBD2	CASSLSGTSVHEQYF	TGTGCCAGCAGCTTATCCGGGACTAGTGTCCACGAGCAGTACTTC
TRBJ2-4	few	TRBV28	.	CASSLDRLAKNIQYF	TGTGCCAGCAGTTTAGATCGTCTAGCCAAAAACATTCAGTACTTC
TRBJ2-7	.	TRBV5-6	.	CASSFAGTDSYEQYF	TGTGCCAGCAGCTTTGCCGGGACGGACTCCTACGAGCAGTACTTC
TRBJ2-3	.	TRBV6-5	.	CASSYGQTSGDTQYF	TGTGCCAGCAGTTACGGGCAGACGAGCGGAGATACGCAGTATTTT
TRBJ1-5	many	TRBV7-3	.	CASSFKPGQPQHF	TGTGCCAGCAGCTTTAAGCCTGGTCAGCCCCAGCATTTT
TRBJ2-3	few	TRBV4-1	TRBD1	CASSHWTGGTDTQYF	TGCGCCAGCAGCCATTGGACAGGGGGCACAGATACGCAGTATTTT
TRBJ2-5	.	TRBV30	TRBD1	CAGSGQARETQYF	TGTGCCGGCTCCGGACAGGCCAGGGAGACCCAGTACTTC
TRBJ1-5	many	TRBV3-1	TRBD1	CASSQDWGGQGEVGNQPQHF	TGTGCCAGCAGCCAAGATTGGGGAGGACAGGGGGAGGTAGGCAATCAGCCCCAGCATTTT
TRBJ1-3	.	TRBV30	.	CAWSMDTIYF	TGTGCCTGGAGTATGGACACCATATATTTT
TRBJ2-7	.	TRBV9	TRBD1	CASSPPGTGVLEQYF	TGTGCCAGCAGCCCCCCGGGGACAGGGGTTTTGGAGCAGTACTTC
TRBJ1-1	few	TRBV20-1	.	CSARDQGGTNTEAFF	TGCAGTGCTAGAGATCAAGGGGGAACAAACACTGAAGCTTTCTTT
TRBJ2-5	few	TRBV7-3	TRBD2	CASSLTPAGGETQYF	TGTGCCAGCAGCTTAACGCCAGCGGGGGGAGAGACCCAGTACTTC
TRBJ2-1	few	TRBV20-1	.	CSAKGGDTLRKTEQFF	TGCAGTGCTAAGGGTGGGGACACCCTCAGGAAAACCGAGCAGTTCTTC
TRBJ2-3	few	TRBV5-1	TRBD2	CASSLTGTISTQYF	TGCGCCAGCAGCTTGACGGGGACTATTTCTACGCAGTATTTT
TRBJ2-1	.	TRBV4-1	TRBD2	CASSQDFRTSGSNEQFF	TGCGCCAGCAGCCAAGATTTCCGGACTAGCGGGAGCAATGAGCAGTTCTTC
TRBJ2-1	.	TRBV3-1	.	CASSHPSSAGLGNEQFF	TGTGCCAGCAGCCATCCTAGTTCGGCGGGCCTTGGTAATGAGCAGTTCTTC
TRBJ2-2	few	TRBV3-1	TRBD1	CASSRPRQGVTGELFF	TGTGCCAGCAGCCGGCCGAGACAGGGCGTCACCGGGGAGCTGTTTTTT
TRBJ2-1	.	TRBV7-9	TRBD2	CASSLVGSGDEQFF	TGTGCCAGCAGCTTAGTAGGTAGCGGGGATGAGCAGTTCTTC
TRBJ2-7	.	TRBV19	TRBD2	CASSIAGGEHEQYF	TGTGCCAGTAGTATTGCGGGAGGTGAACACGAGCAGTACTTC
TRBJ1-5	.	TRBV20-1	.	CSAAGYSNQPQHF	TGCAGTGCTGCGGGATATAGCAATCAGCCCCAGCATTTT
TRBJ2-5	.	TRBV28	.	CVSSFTGRETQYF	TGTGTTAGCAGTTTTACAGGGAGAGAGACCCAGTACTTC
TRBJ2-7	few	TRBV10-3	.	CAISPGDYEQYF	TGTGCCATCAGTCCCGGGGACTACGAGCAGTACTTC
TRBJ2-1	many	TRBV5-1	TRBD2	CASSSGLAVSLSYNEQFF	TGCGCCAGCAGCTCGGGACTAGCGGTGTCGTTATCCTACAATGAGCAGTTCTTC
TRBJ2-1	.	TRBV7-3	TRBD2	CASSRGREGSNEQFF	TGTGCCAGCAGCCGGGGGAGGGAGGGTTCCAATGAGCAGTTCTTC
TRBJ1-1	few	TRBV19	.	CASSFVGRGNTEAFF	TGTGCCAGTAGTTTCGTCGGCAGGGGCAACACTGAAGCTTTCTTT
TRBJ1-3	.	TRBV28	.	CASRYIPGGTIYF	TGTGCCAGCAGATATATCCCTGGAGGGACCATATATTTT
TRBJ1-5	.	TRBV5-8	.	CASSLNLWSNQPQHF	TGTGCCAGCAGCTTGAATTTGTGGAGCAATCAGCCCCAGCATTTT
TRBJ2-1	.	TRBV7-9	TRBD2	CASIPPRTRSNEQFF	TGTGCCAGCATTCCACCGCGGACTAGGAGCAATGAGCAGTTCTTC